This record concerns one T cell receptor (beta chain) sequence. Its antigen is unknown. V dropped 2 bases and J dropped 4; count of bases not matched to a gene: 10. Germline V CDR1 and CDR2: SGHDT, YYEEEE. This CDR3 is 16 amino acids long. This sample was included in a study of cytomegalovirus exposure and HLA in healthy donors. Study-wide background: A prior analysis found 95 million to 140 million unique TCR beta sequences from about 179 million T cells.

Both 60 Vbeta primers and 13 Jbeta primers went into the PCR. In the source study's methods: Approximately 86 million unique TCR beta chains, roughly 10 million shared, were counted in a later analysis. Clones were sequenced by immunoSEQ multiplex PCR, and TCRdb holds only the in-frame ones, with some missing. That table gives V, J and clone size, and the DNA gave D and trimming. The table includes some 200,000 clones, approximately 70% detected once. Study-level results: Later analysis associated a missense DCLRE1C variant with TCR beta V- and J-gene trimming. Among TCR beta chains, those listed as cytomegalovirus-associated numbered 164.

Sequencing used PBMCs. The V call is TRBV5-6, the J call TRBJ1-1; 8 nucleotides agree with TRBD1. The sequence was obtained from a young woman in good health and CMV-seronegative. This CDR3 reads CASSFAQGAMGTEAFF. Written as DNA, the CDR3 is TGTGCCAGCAGCTTTGCGCAGGGGGCCATGGGCACTGAAGCTTTCTTT.